These T cell receptor beta chains were read from a single sample in a study of blood T cell repertoires in COVID-19. Some clones are missing from TCRdb's copy, which holds only in-frame ones; the method was immunoSEQ multiplex PCR. The sample carries about 130,000 clones, about 76% recorded once. The sequenced sample consisted of peripheral blood. Every receptor here comes from a man older than 75 with acute or convalescent COVID-19. The CDR3 runs from the conserved cysteine through the conserved F or W. The D gene is left open where the match is weak. Size is stated for part of the rows, as once, few or many counts, or as a class when the clone is expanded.

V gene	clone size	D gene	CDR3 length	J gene	CDR3 protein	CDR3 DNA
TRBV6-5	once	TRBD1	14	TRBJ2-2	CATKRNRGAGELFF	TGTGCCACCAAGAGGAACAGGGGGGCCGGGGAGCTGTTTTTT
TRBV7-2	.	.	17	TRBJ2-6	CASSLGSAGAGANVLTF	TGTGCCAGCAGCTTAGGCTCGGCAGGGGCCGGGGCCAACGTCCTGACTTTC
TRBV12-2	.	.	9	TRBJ2-7	CASRLVQNF	TGTGCAAGTCGCTTAGTTCAGAACTTC
TRBV11-2	.	.	14	TRBJ1-3	CASTSYWGRDTIYF	TGTGCCAGCACCTCCTATTGGGGCCGGGACACCATATATTTT
TRBV28	few	TRBD1	17	TRBJ1-1	CASSLSPGAGGGTEAFF	TGTGCCAGCAGTTTATCACCCGGGGCAGGGGGTGGCACTGAAGCTTTCTTT
TRBV4-1	once	.	16	TRBJ1-1	CASSQDLSRGNTEAFF	TGCGCCAGCAGCCAAGATCTGTCCAGGGGGAACACTGAAGCTTTCTTT
TRBV5-4	.	.	14	TRBJ1-6	CASSSGGWNSPLHF	TGTGCCAGCAGCTCGGGGGGTTGGAATTCACCCCTCCACTTT
TRBV6-1	.	TRBD1	12	TRBJ2-5	CASSDRGETQYF	TGTGCCAGCAGTGACAGGGGGGAGACCCAGTACTTC
TRBV18	.	.	18	TRBJ1-5	CASSERGTLHTNNQPQHF	TGTGCCAGCTCGGAAAGGGGGACCCTCCACACTAACAATCAGCCCCAGCATTTT
TRBV4-1	.	.	15	TRBJ2-1	CASSQGGQTYNEQFF	TGCGCCAGCAGCCAAGGAGGGCAAACCTACAATGAGCAGTTCTTC
TRBV2	.	TRBD2	15	TRBJ2-3	CASSLRGGPADTQYF	TGTGCCAGCAGTTTGCGGGGGGGGCCCGCAGATACGCAGTATTTT
TRBV5-6	.	TRBD2	14	TRBJ2-5	CASIRGGPGETQYF	TGTGCCAGCATCCGGGGGGGACCCGGAGAGACCCAGTACTTC
TRBV29-1	.	.	13	TRBJ1-6	CSVRDFLNSPLHF	TGCAGCGTTCGGGATTTTTTGAATTCACCCCTCCACTTT
TRBV19	.	.	14	TRBJ2-7	CASSIAAGDYEQYF	TGTGCCAGTAGTATAGCCGCAGGGGACTACGAGCAGTACTTC
TRBV12-5	.	.	15	TRBJ2-3	CASAPGSIPEDTQYF	TGTGCTAGTGCCCCGGGGTCTATACCGGAAGATACGCAGTATTTT
TRBV5-1	.	TRBD2	14	TRBJ2-3	CASSLTSGGDTQYF	TGCGCCAGCAGCTTGACTAGCGGGGGAGATACGCAGTATTTT
TRBV11-3	.	.	17	TRBJ2-3	CASSQRSAGSSTDTQYF	TGTGCCAGCAGCCAACGATCTGCGGGGTCAAGCACAGATACGCAGTATTTT
TRBV3-1/TRBV3-2	.	.	14	TRBJ1-6	CASSQAQIGSPLHF	TGTGCCAGCAGCCAAGCACAGATTGGGTCACCCCTCCACTTT
TRBV7-3	.	.	13	TRBJ2-3	CASSLSLTDTQYF	TGTGCCAGCAGCTTATCCCTGACAGATACGCAGTATTTT
TRBV5-8	once	TRBD2	14	TRBJ2-1	CASSLGLADNEQFF	TGTGCCAGCAGCTTGGGACTAGCGGACAATGAGCAGTTCTTC
TRBV3-1/TRBV3-2	.	.	14	TRBJ1-1	CASSQGVGVAEAFF	TGTGCCAGCAGCCAAGGGGTAGGGGTCGCTGAAGCTTTCTTT
TRBV18	few	.	15	TRBJ2-6	CASSDTGSGANVLTF	TGTGCCAGCTCAGATACAGGGTCTGGGGCCAACGTCCTGACTTTC
TRBV7-2	.	TRBD1	15	TRBJ1-2	CASSTGTGVFYGYTF	TGTGCCAGCAGCACGGGGACAGGAGTTTTCTATGGCTACACCTTC
TRBV7-2	few	TRBD1	17	TRBJ1-4	CASSSRDRGTTNEKLFF	TGTGCCAGCAGCTCCCGGGACAGGGGCACAACTAATGAAAAACTGTTTTTT
TRBV12-5	.	TRBD2	14	TRBJ2-5	CASASGAEQETQYF	TGTGCTAGTGCTAGCGGAGCTGAACAAGAGACCCAGTACTTC
TRBV6-5	.	TRBD1	14	TRBJ1-4	CASSYRDRGEKLFF	TGTGCCAGCAGTTACCGGGACAGGGGTGAAAAACTGTTTTTT
TRBV5-1	few	.	15	TRBJ1-1	CASSFDDGGRTEAFF	TGCGCCAGCAGCTTCGATGATGGGGGGAGAACTGAAGCTTTCTTT
TRBV6-2/TRBV6-3	.	.	12	TRBJ1-1	CASSPPGTEAFF	TGTGCCAGCAGTCCCCCGGGTACTGAAGCTTTCTTT
TRBV6-4	.	TRBD1	15	TRBJ2-3	CAIYGTGGAKDTQYF	TGTGCCATCTACGGGACAGGGGGCGCAAAAGATACGCAGTATTTT
TRBV5-4	.	.	14	TRBJ2-4	CASSRRDSKNIQYF	TGTGCCAGCAGCAGGAGGGACAGCAAAAACATTCAGTACTTC
TRBV2	once	TRBD1	17	TRBJ2-6	CASRTGTGNVGANVLTF	TGTGCCAGCCGAACCGGGACAGGGAATGTGGGGGCCAACGTCCTGACTTTC
TRBV10-2	.	TRBD2	16	TRBJ2-1	CASSLASSGRYNEQFF	TGCGCCAGCAGTTTAGCCTCCAGCGGGAGGTACAATGAGCAGTTCTTC
TRBV19	.	TRBD2	13	TRBJ2-5	CASSAGGSVTQYF	TGTGCCAGTAGCGCGGGGGGCTCAGTGACCCAGTACTTC
TRBV9	.	TRBD1	16	TRBJ2-3	CASSVAGTGDMDTQYF	TGTGCCAGCAGCGTAGCAGGGACAGGGGATATGGATACGCAGTATTTT
TRBV19	.	.	15	TRBJ1-6	CASQEGTRINSPLHF	TGTGCCAGCCAAGAGGGAACCCGAATTAATTCACCCCTCCACTTT
TRBV5-1	.	.	15	TRBJ1-4	CASSPSPLKLEKLFF	TGCGCCAGCAGCCCGTCTCCGTTAAAGCTCGAAAAACTGTTTTTT
TRBV6-1	.	TRBD2	16	TRBJ2-1	CASSELAGVGGNEQFF	TGTGCCAGCAGTGAATTAGCGGGGGTTGGCGGCAATGAGCAGTTCTTC
TRBV20-1	.	.	14	TRBJ2-3	CSASSGTSTDTQYF	TGCAGTGCTAGTTCCGGGACTAGCACAGATACGCAGTATTTT
TRBV5-6	.	TRBD2	17	TRBJ2-2	CASSLGLAGANTGELFF	TGTGCCAGCAGCCTGGGACTAGCGGGGGCCAACACCGGGGAGCTGTTTTTT
TRBV29-1	.	.	13	TRBJ1-5	CSVTGDSNQPQHF	TGCAGCGTGACCGGGGATAGCAATCAGCCCCAGCATTTT
TRBV4-2	.	.	19	TRBJ1-6	CASSQDRGGKERYNSPLHF	TGTGCCAGCAGCCAAGACCGCGGGGGTAAAGAACGCTATAATTCACCCCTCCACTTT
TRBV6-1	once	TRBD2	14	TRBJ2-5	CASSDTGGGETQYF	TGTGCCAGCAGTGACACGGGGGGGGGAGAGACCCAGTACTTC
TRBV7-2	.	TRBD1	15	TRBJ2-1	CASSVTPGTGYEQFF	TGTGCCAGCAGCGTTACACCCGGGACAGGGTATGAGCAGTTCTTC
TRBV7-8	.	.	16	TRBJ2-3	CASSSRGGLSTDTQYF	TGTGCCAGCAGCTCAAGGGGGGGCCTCAGCACAGATACGCAGTATTTT
TRBV15	.	.	16	TRBJ2-2	CATSIVGLRGTGELFF	TGTGCCACCAGCATCGTTGGTTTAAGGGGAACCGGGGAGCTGTTTTTT
TRBV5-6	.	TRBD2	18	TRBJ2-1	CASSFAILAGGYHNEQFF	TGTGCCAGCAGCTTTGCGATCTTAGCGGGGGGGTACCACAATGAGCAGTTCTTC
TRBV19	.	.	13	TRBJ1-2	CASTPGLYYGYTF	TGTGCCAGTACCCCGGGACTGTACTATGGCTACACCTTC
TRBV12-5	.	.	13	TRBJ2-7	CASGLYRSYEQYF	TGTGCTAGTGGTTTGTACAGATCCTACGAGCAGTACTTC
TRBV7-2	.	.	15	TRBJ1-3	CASSLMASSGNTIYF	TGTGCCAGCAGCTTAATGGCCAGCTCTGGAAACACCATATATTTT
TRBV9	.	TRBD1	17	TRBJ2-2	CASSVGDRGRTPGELFF	TGTGCCAGCAGCGTAGGGGACAGGGGGCGAACTCCCGGGGAGCTGTTTTTT
TRBV2	.	TRBD1	11	TRBJ1-2	CASSEGGTDTF	TGTGCCAGCAGTGAAGGGGGGACAGATACCTTC
TRBV4-2	many	.	13	TRBJ2-4	CASSQEVEGTLSF	TGTGCCAGCAGCCAAGAGGTGGAAGGGACTCTGTCCTTC
TRBV10-3	few	.	16	TRBJ1-1	CAMATPKTAGGTEAFF	TGTGCCATGGCCACACCTAAGACGGCGGGGGGCACTGAAGCTTTCTTT
TRBV9	few	TRBD2	15	TRBJ2-7	CASSSGLAGGLEQYF	TGTGCCAGCAGCTCCGGACTAGCGGGGGGGCTCGAGCAGTACTTC
TRBV20-1	.	TRBD2	17	TRBJ2-1	CSASYLAGGYTYNEQFF	TGCAGTGCTAGTTACCTAGCGGGGGGCTATACCTACAATGAGCAGTTCTTC
TRBV11-2	.	TRBD1	15	TRBJ2-7	CASSRGQGSPYEQYF	TGTGCCAGCAGTAGGGGGCAGGGGTCCCCCTACGAGCAGTACTTC
TRBV18	few	.	15	TRBJ2-3	CASSPKGGTVDTQYF	TGTGCCAGCTCACCAAAGGGAGGAACGGTAGATACGCAGTATTTT
TRBV10-3	.	.	12	TRBJ2-7	CAIGDTGNEQYF	TGTGCCATCGGGGATACAGGGAACGAGCAGTACTTC